This TCR beta chain was recovered during a study of CXCR3-negative and CXCR3-positive naive CD8 T cells. This CDR3 is built from 15 residues. Germline V gene data show CDR1 as MNHEY and CDR2 as SMNVEV (reference sequence). cDNA libraries for TRB were generated by 5' RACE incorporating UMI labels. TCRdb re-called the 5' RACE reads and catalogs CDR3 proteins one per entry, DNA excluded. This sample's table reports roughly 45,000 distinct CDR3 sequences. A remark on this clonotype: What it recognizes is unknown.

Study results and caveats: Fresh PBMCs went into most assays, and CXCR3 expression partly declined after cryopreservation.

This TCR was recovered from a human donor in good health. Some clones in this sample may be carry-over from other donors' samples. Sequencing was done on a sample of naive CXCR3- CD8+ T cells from blood. Subset meaning: CD45RO-CCR7+CD27+CD95- naive CD8+ T cells lacking CXCR3 (TNR3-). V gene TRBV27 combines with J gene TRBJ1-2; TCRdb reports TRBD1, a call that lacks DNA to check it against. The CDR3 region is CASSWGTGVRGGYTF.